The 16 T cell receptor beta chains given below trace back to one sample, sequenced in a study of cytomegalovirus exposure and HLA in healthy donors. The PCR used 60 Vbeta and 13 Jbeta primers. Repertoires were generated with immunoSEQ multiplex PCR, while TCRdb's copy carries only in-frame clones and drops some. The sample has approximately 110,000 clones; about 78% are singletons. Material: PBMCs. The receptors were gathered from a woman aged 40 to 50 in good health and CMV-seropositive.

This clone was seen just once. The V call is TRBV6-5, the J call TRBJ2-5, with D perhaps TRBD2 (5 bases). Per the germline V gene, CDR1 is MNHEY and CDR2 is SVGAGI. CDR3 length: 13 residues. The germline V and J ends were trimmed by 7 bases and 4 bases, with 13 bases remaining between them. The CDR3 reads CASTPSRGETQYF. The CDR3, as DNA: TGTGCCAGCACCCCCTCCCGGGGAGAGACCCAGTACTTC.

The J gene is TRBJ2-5, the V gene TRBV5-1; no clear D. TRBJ2-7 explains the end of the DNA better; the J call may be wrong. The CDR3 runs 15 residues. In germline, CDR1 is SGHRS, CDR2 YFSETQ. CDR3 in amino acids: CASSSSGSPASEQYF. In nucleotides, the CDR3 is TGCGCCAGCAGTTCATCCGGGTCCCCCGCGAGCGAGCAGTACTTC.

This clone was seen just once. The chain is built from TRBV6-1 and TRBJ1-6; D might be TRBD1 (5 bases). Trimming cost V 5 bases and J 13 bases, with 15 bases left between them. Germline CDR1 MNHNS, CDR2 SASEGT. The CDR3 sequence is 13 residues long. The CDR3 DNA follows: TGTGCCAGCAGTTCACCCGGAGGGGCCCCCCTCCACTTT. Protein product: CASSSPGGAPLHF.

DNA of the CDR3: TGTGCCAGCAGCTTGGGAACCGTGGCCGACACTGAAGCTTTCTTT. Translated, it gives CASSLGTVADTEAFF. The chain couples TRBV5-4 to TRBJ1-1; D unresolved. The CDR3 has 15 residues. Germline V gene data show CDR1 as SGHNT and CDR2 as YYREEE (reference sequence). Trimming took off 0 bases at V and 3 bases at J, with 12 bases between the two ends.

The V gene is TRBV6-5, the J gene TRBJ1-4; tentatively, D is TRBD1 (6 bases). The CDR3 totals 14 residues. Germline V gene lookup returns CDR1 MNHEY and CDR2 SVGAGI. Trimming took off 5 bases at V and 6 bases at J, with 13 bases between the two ends. CDR3 nucleotide sequence: TGTGCCAGCAGTCAAACAGGGATGTATGAAAAACTGTTTTTT. It yields the protein CASSQTGMYEKLFF.

The table lists this clone with a few counts. V and J are TRBV27 and TRBJ1-1, with 8 bases aligning to TRBD1. The CDR3 loop spans 13 amino acids. Germline CDR1 MNHEY, CDR2 SMNVEV (reference sequence). V was pared by 7 bases and J by 2 bases, with 3 bases of the junction left unmatched. The CDR3 loop is CASTTGGNTEAFF. CDR3 nucleotide sequence: TGTGCCAGCACTACAGGGGGAAACACTGAAGCTTTCTTT.

The chain has TRBV5-1 and TRBJ2-7, with a possible D match to TRBD2 (7 bases). The germline CDR1 and CDR2 sequences are SGHRS and YFSETQ. Trimming took 0 bases from V and 7 from J, leaving 17 bases between them. There are 15 residues in the CDR3. In nucleotides, the CDR3 is TGCGCCAGCAGCTTGGATGGGGGGGCTCCTCGGGAGCAGTACTTC. Translation: CASSLDGGAPREQYF.

The gene calls are TRBV5-1 and TRBJ1-2; D is unclear. CDR1 and CDR2 from the germline V gene are SGHRS and YFSETQ. The CDR3 loop spans 15 amino acids. The V and J ends lost 2 bases and 8 bases respectively, with 19 bases between them. The CDR3 region is CASSLSLDPQKGYTF. CDR3 in DNA: TGCGCCAGCAGCTTATCCCTAGATCCCCAGAAGGGCTACACCTTC.

V is TRBV7-9 and J is TRBJ2-7; 8 bases are shared with TRBD2. This CDR3 is built from 16 residues. Germline CDR1 reads SEHNR; CDR2 reads FQNEAQ (reference sequence). V was pared by 4 bases and J by 0 bases, with 8 bases of the junction left unmatched. DNA of the CDR3: TGTGCCAGCAGCTCTCCAATCCGGGGGGGCTCCTACGAGCAGTACTTC. It specifies CASSSPIRGGSYEQYF. Combining the CDR3 with reference TRBV7-9 and TRBJ2-7 gives the whole variable domain DTGVSQNPRHKITKRGQNVTFRCDPISEHNRLYWYRQTLGQGPEFLTYFQNEAQLEKSRLLSDRFSAERPKGSFSTLEIQRTEQGDSAMYLCASSSPIRGGSYEQYFGPGTRLTVT.

This chain joins TRBV5-8 and TRBJ1-5, with a tentative D call TRBD1 (6 bases). The V end was cut by 1 base, the J end by 1 base, with 6 bases between. The germline gives CDR1 SGHTS, CDR2 YDEGEE. The CDR3 is 14 residues long. The CDR3 spells CASSLTGSNQPQHF. The CDR3, as DNA: TGTGCCAGCAGCTTGACAGGGAGCAATCAGCCCCAGCATTTT.

The rearrangement links TRBV6-5 to TRBJ1-1; 11 nucleotides agree with TRBD1. Germline lookup yields CDR1 MNHEY and CDR2 SVGAGI. With 2 bases clipped from V and 4 bases from J, the junction kept 3 bases outside the gene matches. This CDR3 is built from 15 residues. The CDR3 DNA reads TGTGCCAGCAGTTACACGGGGACAGGGGGCACTGAAGCTTTCTTT. Amino acids: CASSYTGTGGTEAFF.

The V gene is TRBV11-3, the J gene TRBJ2-1; 13 nucleotides agree with TRBD2. V lost 5 bases and J lost 7; bases outside the gene matches: 2. The CDR3 extends over 14 amino acids. The germline gives CDR1 SGHNT, CDR2 YENEEA. CDR3 in DNA: TGTGCCAGCAGCCAGGGACTAGCGGGGAATGAGCAGTTCTTC. Translated: CASSQGLAGNEQFF.

This clone came up a few times. The chain joins TRBV7-9 to TRBJ1-2; D perhaps matches TRBD1 (6 bases). The CDR3 totals 16 residues. V lost 5 bases and J lost 3, with 19 bases in between. Germline V gives CDR1 SEHNR, CDR2 FQNEAQ (reference sequence). Here the CDR3 DNA reads TGTGCCAGCAGCCCCAGAGGGGGGGGGTCGGACTATGGCTACACCTTC. As protein: CASSPRGGGSDYGYTF.

V and J are TRBV29-1 and TRBJ2-5, with 7 bases aligning to TRBD2. This CDR3 has 12 amino acids. After removal of 3 bases from V and 5 bases from J, the junction contained 3 bases not matched to a gene. Germline V CDR1 and CDR2: SQVTM, ANQGSEA. The CDR3 reads CSVEGGSETQYF. CDR3 sequence (DNA): TGCAGCGTTGAGGGGGGGTCGGAGACCCAGTACTTC.

V gene TRBV29-1 combines with J gene TRBJ1-1, with TRBD1 matching over 11 bases. CDR3 length equals 14 residues. The trim removed 4 bases at V and 12 bases at J, leaving 13 bases unmatched. Germline CDR1 reads SQVTM; CDR2 reads ANQGSEA. The CDR3 sequence is CSVGDRGRLLKTFF. The CDR3 coding sequence is TGCAGCGTTGGGGACAGGGGGAGACTACTGAAGACTTTCTTT. Full variable domain (rest looked up from reference TRBV29-1 and TRBJ1-1): SAVISQKPSRDICQRGTSLTIQCQVDSQVTMMFWYRQQPGQSLTLIATANQGSEATYESGFVIDKFPISRPNLTFSTLTVSNMSPEDSSIYLCSVGDRGRLLKTFFGQGTRLTVV.

This clone was counted between two and nine times. This chain connects TRBV7-8 to TRBJ1-1, with TRBD1 identical over 7 bases. There are 15 residues in the CDR3. With 5 bases clipped from V and 2 bases from J, the junction kept 8 bases outside the gene matches. The germline V gene encodes CDR1 SGHVS and CDR2 FQNEAQ. The CDR3: CASSQKRTGNTEAFF. The CDR3 DNA reads as TGTGCCAGCAGCCAAAAGCGGACAGGAAACACTGAAGCTTTCTTT.